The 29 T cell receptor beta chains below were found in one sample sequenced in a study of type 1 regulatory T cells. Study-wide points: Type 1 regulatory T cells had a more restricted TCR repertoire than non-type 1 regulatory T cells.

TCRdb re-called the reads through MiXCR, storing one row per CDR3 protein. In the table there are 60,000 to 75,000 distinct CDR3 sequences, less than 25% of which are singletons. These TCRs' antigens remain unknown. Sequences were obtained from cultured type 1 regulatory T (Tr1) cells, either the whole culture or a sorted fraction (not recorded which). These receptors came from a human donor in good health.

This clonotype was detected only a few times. The CDR3 here is CSVWMGQTQYF. In DNA, the CDR3 is TGCAGCGTTTGGATGGGACAGACGCAGTATTTT. This chain joins TRBV29-1 and TRBJ2-3; 7 bases line up with TRBD1. Trimming at V came to 5 bases and at J to 9 bases, leaving 5 bases not matched to a gene. The CDR3 has 11 amino acids. CDR1 SQVTM and CDR2 ANQGSEA come from the germline V gene.

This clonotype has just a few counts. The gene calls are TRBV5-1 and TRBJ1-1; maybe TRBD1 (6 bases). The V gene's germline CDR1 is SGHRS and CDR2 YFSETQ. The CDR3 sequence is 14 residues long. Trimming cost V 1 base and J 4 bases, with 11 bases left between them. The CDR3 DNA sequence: TGCGCCAGCAGCTTGATGACAGGCTCCACTGAAGCTTTCTTT. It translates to CASSLMTGSTEAFF.

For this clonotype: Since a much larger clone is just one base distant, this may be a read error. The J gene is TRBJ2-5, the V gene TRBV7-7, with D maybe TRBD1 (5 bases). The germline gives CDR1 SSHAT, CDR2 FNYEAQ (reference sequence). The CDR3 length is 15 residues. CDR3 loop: CASSPMVGRQEAQYF. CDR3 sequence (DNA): TGTGCTAGCAGCCCTATGGTGGGGCGCCAAGAGGCCCAGTACTTC.

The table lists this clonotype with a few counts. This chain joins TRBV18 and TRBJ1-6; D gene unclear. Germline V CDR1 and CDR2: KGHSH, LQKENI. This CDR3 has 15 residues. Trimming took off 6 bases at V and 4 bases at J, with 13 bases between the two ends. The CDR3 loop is CASSPMGGYNSPLHF. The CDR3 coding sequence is TGTGCCAGCTCCCCTATGGGAGGATATAATTCACCCCTCCACTTT. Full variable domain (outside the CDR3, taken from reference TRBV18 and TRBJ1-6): NAGVMQNPRHLVRRRGQEARLRCSPMKGHSHVYWYRQLPEEGLKFMVYLQKENIIDESGMPKERFSAEFPKEGPSILRIQQVVRGDSAAYFCASSPMGGYNSPLHFGNGTRLTVT.

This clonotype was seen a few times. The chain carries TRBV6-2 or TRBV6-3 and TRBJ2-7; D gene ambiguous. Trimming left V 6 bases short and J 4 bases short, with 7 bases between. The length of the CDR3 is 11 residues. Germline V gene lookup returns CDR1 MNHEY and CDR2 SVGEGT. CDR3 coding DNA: TGTGCCAGCAGGGAGTTTTACGAGCAGTACTTC. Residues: CASREFYEQYF.

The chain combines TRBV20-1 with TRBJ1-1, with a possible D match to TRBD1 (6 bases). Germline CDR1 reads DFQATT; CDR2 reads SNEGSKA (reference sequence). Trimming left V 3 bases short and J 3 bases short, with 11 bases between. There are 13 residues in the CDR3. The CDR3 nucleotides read TGCAGTGCTAGGGGGGGGGCTCACACTGAAGCTTTCTTT. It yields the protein CSARGGAHTEAFF.

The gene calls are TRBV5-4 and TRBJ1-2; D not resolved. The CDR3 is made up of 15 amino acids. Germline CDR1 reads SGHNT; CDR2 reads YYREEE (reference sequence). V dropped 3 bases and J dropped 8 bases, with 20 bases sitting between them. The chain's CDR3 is CASSSPGITVTGYTF. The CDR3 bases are TGTGCCAGCAGCTCCCCTGGAATCACGGTCACGGGCTACACCTTC.

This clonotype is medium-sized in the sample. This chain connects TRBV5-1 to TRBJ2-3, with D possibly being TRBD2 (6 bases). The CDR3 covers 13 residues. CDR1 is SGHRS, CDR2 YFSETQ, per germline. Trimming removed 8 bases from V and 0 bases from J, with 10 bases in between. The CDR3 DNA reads TGCGCCAGTAATAGCGGAAGCACAGATACGCAGTATTTT. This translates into CASNSGSTDTQYF. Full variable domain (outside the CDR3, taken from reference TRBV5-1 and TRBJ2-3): KAGVTQTPRYLIKTRGQQVTLSCSPISGHRSVSWYQQTPGQGLQFLFEYFSETQRNKGNFPGRFSGRQFSNSRSEMNVSTLELGDSALYLCASNSGSTDTQYFGPGTRLTVL.

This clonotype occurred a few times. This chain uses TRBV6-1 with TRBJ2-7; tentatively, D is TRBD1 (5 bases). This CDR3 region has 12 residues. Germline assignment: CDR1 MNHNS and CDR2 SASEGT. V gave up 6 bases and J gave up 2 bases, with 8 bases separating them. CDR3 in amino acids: CASSADTYEQYF. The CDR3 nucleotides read TGTGCCAGCAGCGCGGACACCTACGAGCAGTACTTC.

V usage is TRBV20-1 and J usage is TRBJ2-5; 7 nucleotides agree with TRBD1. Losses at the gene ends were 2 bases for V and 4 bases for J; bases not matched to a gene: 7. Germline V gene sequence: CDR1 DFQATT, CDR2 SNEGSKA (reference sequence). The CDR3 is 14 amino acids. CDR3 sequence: CSARRPGGSETQYF. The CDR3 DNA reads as TGCAGTGCTAGACGTCCAGGGGGATCAGAGACCCAGTACTTC.

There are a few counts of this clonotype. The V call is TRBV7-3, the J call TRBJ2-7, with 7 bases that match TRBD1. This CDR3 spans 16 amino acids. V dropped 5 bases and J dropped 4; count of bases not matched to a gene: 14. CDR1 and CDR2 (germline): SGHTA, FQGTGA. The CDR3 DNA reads TGTGCCAGCAGCCCCCACCCCCACAGGGGACGGTACGAGCAGTACTTC. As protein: CASSPHPHRGRYEQYF.

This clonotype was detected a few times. The CDR3 sequence is CASSSPWGGNTIYF. The CDR3 nucleotides are TGTGCCAGCAGTTCCCCCTGGGGGGGAAACACCATATATTTT. The J gene is TRBJ1-3, the V gene TRBV6-5, with TRBD1 as a possible D gene (5 bases). The CDR3 sequence is 14 residues long. CDR1 and CDR2 from the germline V gene are MNHEY and SVGAGI. V shed 4 bases and J shed 4 bases, with 11 bases lying between them.

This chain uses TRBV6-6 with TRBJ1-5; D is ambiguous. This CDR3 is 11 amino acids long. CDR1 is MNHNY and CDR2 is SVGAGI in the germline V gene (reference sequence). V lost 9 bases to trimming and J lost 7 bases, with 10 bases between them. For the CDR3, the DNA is TGTGCCAGTGCCGAGGGACAGCCCCAGCATTTT. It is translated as CASAEGQPQHF.

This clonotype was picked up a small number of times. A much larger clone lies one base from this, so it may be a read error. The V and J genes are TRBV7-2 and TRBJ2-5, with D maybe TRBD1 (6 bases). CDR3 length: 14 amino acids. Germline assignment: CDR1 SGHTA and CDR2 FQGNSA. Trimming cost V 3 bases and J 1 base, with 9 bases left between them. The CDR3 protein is CASSFQGCQETQYF. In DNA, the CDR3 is TGTGCCAGCAGCTTTCAGGGGTGCCAAGAGACCCAGTACTTC.

This CDR3 reads CASRGQGVGSPLHF. In nucleotides, the CDR3 is TGTGCCAGCAGAGGACAGGGGGTTGGGTCACCCCTCCACTTT. The chain employs TRBV27 and TRBJ1-6; TRBD1 matches at 10 bases. Germline assignment: CDR1 MNHEY and CDR2 SMNVEV (reference sequence). The length of the CDR3 is 14 residues. V lost 6 bases to trimming and J lost 10 bases; unmatched junction nucleotides: 6.

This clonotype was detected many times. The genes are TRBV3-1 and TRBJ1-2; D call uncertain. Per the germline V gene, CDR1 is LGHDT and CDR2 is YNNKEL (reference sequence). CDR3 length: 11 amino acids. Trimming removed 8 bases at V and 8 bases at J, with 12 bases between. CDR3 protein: CASWWGGGYTF. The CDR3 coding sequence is TGTGCCAGCTGGTGGGGAGGCGGCTACACCTTC.

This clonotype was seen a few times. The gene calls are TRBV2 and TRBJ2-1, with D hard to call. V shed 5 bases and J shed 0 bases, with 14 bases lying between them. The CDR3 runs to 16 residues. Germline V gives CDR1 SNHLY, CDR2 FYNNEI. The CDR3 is CASSKDHSPSYNEQFF. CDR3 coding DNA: TGTGCCAGCAGTAAAGACCACTCCCCCTCCTACAATGAGCAGTTCTTC.

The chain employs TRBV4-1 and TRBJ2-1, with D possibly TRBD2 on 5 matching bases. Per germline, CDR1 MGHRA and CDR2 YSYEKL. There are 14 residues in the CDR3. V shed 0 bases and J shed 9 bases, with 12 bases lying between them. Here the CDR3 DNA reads TGCGCCAGCAGCCAAGATTTCCGGGATGGTGAGCAGTTCTTC. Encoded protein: CASSQDFRDGEQFF.

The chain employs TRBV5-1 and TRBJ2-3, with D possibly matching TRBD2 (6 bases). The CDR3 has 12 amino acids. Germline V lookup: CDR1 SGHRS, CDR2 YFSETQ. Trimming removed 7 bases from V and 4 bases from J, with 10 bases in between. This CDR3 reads CASQRESDTQYF. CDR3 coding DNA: TGCGCCAGCCAACGGGAGTCAGATACGCAGTATTTT.

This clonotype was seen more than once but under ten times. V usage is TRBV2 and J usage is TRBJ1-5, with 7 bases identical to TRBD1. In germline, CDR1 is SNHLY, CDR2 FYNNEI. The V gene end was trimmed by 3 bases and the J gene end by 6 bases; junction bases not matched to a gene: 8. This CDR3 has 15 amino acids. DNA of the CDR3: TGTGCCAGCAGTGAGGGACAGAGGGCCGGTCAGCCCCAGCATTTT. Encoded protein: CASSEGQRAGQPQHF.

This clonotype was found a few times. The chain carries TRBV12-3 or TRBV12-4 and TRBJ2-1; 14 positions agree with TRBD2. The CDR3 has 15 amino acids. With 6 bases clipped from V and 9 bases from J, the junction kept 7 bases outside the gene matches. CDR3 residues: CASSPTSGRGAEQFF. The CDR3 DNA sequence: TGTGCCAGCAGCCCGACTAGCGGGAGGGGAGCTGAGCAGTTCTTC.

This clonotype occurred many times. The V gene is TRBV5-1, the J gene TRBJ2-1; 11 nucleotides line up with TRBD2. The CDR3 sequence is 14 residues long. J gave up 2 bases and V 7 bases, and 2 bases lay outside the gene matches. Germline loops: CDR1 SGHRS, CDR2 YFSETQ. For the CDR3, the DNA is TGCGCCAGCGCGACTAGCGGGGCCTACAATGAGCAGTTCTTC. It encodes CASATSGAYNEQFF.

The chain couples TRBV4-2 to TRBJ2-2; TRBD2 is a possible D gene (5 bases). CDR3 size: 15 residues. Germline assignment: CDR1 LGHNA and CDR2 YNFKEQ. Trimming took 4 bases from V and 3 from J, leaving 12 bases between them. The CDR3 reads CASSPRGGYTGELFF. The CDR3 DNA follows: TGTGCCAGCAGCCCTCGGGGTGGGTACACCGGGGAGCTGTTTTTT.

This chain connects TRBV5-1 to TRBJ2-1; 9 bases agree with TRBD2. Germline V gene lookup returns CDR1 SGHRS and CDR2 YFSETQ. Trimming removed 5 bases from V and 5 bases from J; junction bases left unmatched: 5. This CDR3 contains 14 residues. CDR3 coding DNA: TGCGCCAGCAGAGGTTTAGCGGGAGACAATGAGCAGTTCTTC. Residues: CASRGLAGDNEQFF.

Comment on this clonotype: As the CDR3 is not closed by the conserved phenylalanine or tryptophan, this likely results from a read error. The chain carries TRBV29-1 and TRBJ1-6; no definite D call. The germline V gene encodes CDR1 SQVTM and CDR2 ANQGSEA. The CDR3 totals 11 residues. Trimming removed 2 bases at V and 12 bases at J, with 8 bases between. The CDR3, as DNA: TGCAGCGTTGAAAACCAGTTACCCCTCCACCTT. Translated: CSVENQLPLHL.

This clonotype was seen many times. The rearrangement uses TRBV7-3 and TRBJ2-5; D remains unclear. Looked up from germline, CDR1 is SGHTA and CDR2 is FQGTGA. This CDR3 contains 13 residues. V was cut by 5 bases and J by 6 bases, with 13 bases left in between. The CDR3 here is CASSPGVGKTQYF. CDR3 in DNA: TGTGCCAGCAGCCCTGGGGTAGGAAAGACCCAGTACTTC.

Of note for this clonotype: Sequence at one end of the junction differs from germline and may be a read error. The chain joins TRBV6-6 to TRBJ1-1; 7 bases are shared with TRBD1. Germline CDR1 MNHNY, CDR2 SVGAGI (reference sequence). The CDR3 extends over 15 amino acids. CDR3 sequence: CASSYSNRGNTEALF. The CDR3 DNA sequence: TGTGCCAGCAGTTACTCGAACAGGGGAAACACTGAAGCTCTCTTT.

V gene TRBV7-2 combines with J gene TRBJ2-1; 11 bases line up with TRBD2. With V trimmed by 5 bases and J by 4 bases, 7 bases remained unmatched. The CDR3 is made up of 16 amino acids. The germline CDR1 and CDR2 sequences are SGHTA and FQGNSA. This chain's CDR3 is CASSITSGSWYNEQFF. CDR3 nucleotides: TGTGCCAGCAGCATAACTAGCGGGAGCTGGTACAATGAGCAGTTCTTC. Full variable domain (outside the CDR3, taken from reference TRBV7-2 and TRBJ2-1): GAGVSQSPSNKVTEKGKDVELRCDPISGHTALYWYRQSLGQGLEFLIYFQGNSAPDKSGLPSDRFSAERTGGSVSTLTIQRTQQEDSAVYLCASSITSGSWYNEQFFGPGTRLTVL.

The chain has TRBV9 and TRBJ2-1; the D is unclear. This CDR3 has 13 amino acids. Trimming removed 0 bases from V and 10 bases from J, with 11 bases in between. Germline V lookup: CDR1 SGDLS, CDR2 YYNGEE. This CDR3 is CASSVADFGEQFF. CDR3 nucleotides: TGTGCCAGCAGCGTAGCAGACTTCGGGGAGCAGTTCTTC.